This T cell receptor (beta chain) was sequenced during a study of blood T cell repertoires in COVID-19. The repertoire was sequenced with immunoSEQ multiplex PCR; TCRdb's copy has only in-frame clones and lacks some. The data show roughly 250,000 clones, with roughly 87% seen just once and about 6% held by the top ten. CDR1 is MDHEN, CDR2 SYDVKM, per germline. Trimming cost V 5 bases and J 5 bases; bases outside gene matches: 12. The CDR3 spans 16 residues. The specimen sequenced was PBMCs or T cells enriched from blood (not recorded which). This TCR was recovered from a woman aged 25-40 years with acute COVID-19. The gene calls are TRBV28 and TRBJ2-5, with TRBD2 matching 9 bases. Here the CDR3 DNA reads TGTGCCAGCAGTCTCGGGGCGCGGGGGGGCCGGGAGACCCAGTACTTC. Translating it yields CASSLGARGGRETQYF.